Each of the 8 T cell receptor beta chains below was sequenced from the same sample in a study of cytomegalovirus exposure and HLA in healthy donors. Using immunoSEQ multiplex PCR, the repertoire was profiled, and TCRdb retains in-frame clones only, with some absent. The table lists 250,000 to 350,000 clones, roughly 87% of them singletons, with around 0.88% in the top ten. Specimen: PBMCs. The receptors originated from a man aged 30-40 years in good health and CMV-seronegative.

The CDR3 nucleotides read TGTGCCAGCAGCCAAGTTGGGGTGGTGGGACTAGCGGCAAACGAGCAGTACTTC. Its translation is CASSQVGVVGLAANEQYF. J is TRBJ2-7 and V is TRBV4-2; 11 nucleotides match TRBD2. CDR3 size: 18 residues. The V gene end was trimmed by 1 base and the J gene end by 5 bases; junction bases not matched to a gene: 13. CDR1 LGHNA and CDR2 YNFKEQ come from the germline V gene.

The rearrangement links TRBV19 to TRBJ2-7, with D possibly being TRBD1 (6 bases). V was cut by 5 bases and J by 2 bases, with 10 bases left in between. Germline lookup yields CDR1 LNHDA and CDR2 SQIVND (reference sequence). CDR3 size: 13 residues. DNA of the CDR3: TGTGCCAGTAGTTTGGGACACCCCTACGAGCAGTACTTC. Amino acids: CASSLGHPYEQYF.

The chain has TRBV7-8 and TRBJ1-5, with D unresolved. Germline CDR1 reads SGHVS; CDR2 reads FQNEAQ. V was cut by 7 bases and J by 6 bases, with 16 bases left in between. This CDR3 contains 14 residues. As DNA, the CDR3 is TGTGCCAGCACCCTCGGGGATCCCAGTCAGCCCCAGCATTTT. This gives the protein CASTLGDPSQPQHF.

The rearrangement links TRBV7-9 to TRBJ2-7, with D possibly being TRBD2 (6 bases). The CDR3 has 16 amino acids. V lost 5 bases, J lost 0 bases, and 17 bases lay in between. Germline V gene data show CDR1 as SEHNR and CDR2 as FQNEAQ (reference sequence). The CDR3 bases are TGTGCCAGCAGCCGATCGAGCGGGTTAAGCTCCTACGAGCAGTACTTC. Its translation: CASSRSSGLSSYEQYF.

This clone has only one observation. The rearrangement links TRBV18 to TRBJ2-7; 12 nucleotides line up with TRBD1. This CDR3 is 17 amino acids long. The junction had 9 bases not matched to a gene; V was cut back by 0 bases and J by 6 bases. Germline-derived CDR1 and CDR2 are KGHSH and LQKENI. CDR3 in DNA: TGTGCCAGCTCACCACCGTGGGGACAGGGGGCGGTTGTCGAGCAGTACTTC. It is translated as CASSPPWGQGAVVEQYF.

J is TRBJ2-1 and V is TRBV5-4; D may be TRBD2 (5 bases). Trimming shortened V by 1 base and J by 10 bases, and 12 bases separated the two germline ends. The CDR3 covers 13 residues. The germline CDR1 and CDR2 sequences are SGHNT and YYREEE (reference sequence). CDR3 nucleotides: TGTGCCAGCAGCTTGTCCCCCTCGGGGGAGCAGTTCTTC. Translation gives CASSLSPSGEQFF.

V is TRBV5-4 and J is TRBJ2-7, with 7 bases aligning to TRBD1. The germline CDR1 and CDR2 sequences are SGHNT and YYREEE (reference sequence). The CDR3 consists of 16 residues. After removal of 0 bases from V and 2 bases from J, the junction contained 8 bases not matched to a gene. CDR3 coding DNA: TGTGCCAGCAGCTTGGGAAACAGGGGATCTACCTACGAGCAGTACTTC. This encodes CASSLGNRGSTYEQYF.

This clone occurred a few times. This chain links TRBV9 with TRBJ2-6; 7 nucleotides agree with TRBD1. V dropped 3 bases and J dropped 15; count of bases not matched to a gene: 12. Germline V lookup: CDR1 SGDLS, CDR2 YYNGEE. The CDR3 covers 14 residues. CDR3 sequence: CASSGIPGQISLTF. DNA for the CDR3: TGTGCCAGCAGCGGGATACCGGGACAGATTAGCCTGACTTTC.